The rows below give T cell receptor beta chains drawn from one sample of a study of technical replicates of blood from a handful of donors. The protocol was immunoSEQ multiplex PCR, while the TCRdb copy is restricted to in-frame clones and leaves out a portion. This table has around 80,000 clones, over 75% appearing once. Sequencing was done on a sample of T cells isolated from PBMCs. These receptors originate from a human donor in good health. CDR3s leave out the opening cysteine and the closing phenylalanine or tryptophan.

TRBJ2-3 | TRBV7-2 | ASSKPRDRGVDTQY
TRBJ1-1 | TRBV18 | ASSYNQGANEAF
TRBJ1-5 | TRBV6-1 | ASGRQGNSNQPQH
TRBJ2-7 | TRBV10-3 | AISGPAGVYEQY
TRBJ2-3 | TRBV7-7 | ASSSHLSTDTQY
TRBJ2-2 | TRBV11-3 | ASSFGEGSSTGELF
TRBJ2-7 | TRBV19 | ASTPDTGTGYEQY
TRBJ1-4 | TRBV27 | ASSFADRRGEKLF
TRBJ2-7 | TRBV7-6 | ASSLYSSYEQY
TRBJ1-2 | TRBV29-1 | SVVGTGSVGYGYT
TRBJ1-1 | TRBV5-4 | ASSSRENTEAF
TRBJ1-2 | TRBV15 | ATSRNRDTNYGYT
TRBJ2-3 | TRBV12-5 | ASGSPALTDTQY
TRBJ1-1 | TRBV19 | ASRRLENTEAF
TRBJ2-1 | TRBV18 | ASSPGEQNNEQF